The 14 T cell receptor beta chains in this list originate from one sample, sequenced in a study of blood T cells in healthy people across ages. The second PCR ran about 6 to 12 cycles with a sample-barcoded 5' primer and J-beta primers. TCRdb used MiXCR to reprocess the 5' RACE reads, holding one entry per CDR3 protein. This table holds roughly 700,000 distinct CDR3 sequences, 20% to 25% found once. These data also featured in a second study, about T cells of mothers and their children.

The specimen was blood. The receptors were gathered from a boy under 18 in good health.

V usage is TRBV27 and J usage is TRBJ2-7; tentatively, D is TRBD1 or TRBD2 (5 bases each). The V end was cut by 5 bases, the J end by 5 bases, with 16 bases between. Germline loops: CDR1 MNHEY, CDR2 SMNVEV (reference sequence). The CDR3 is 14 residues long. The CDR3 sequence is CASSPGTQRNEQYF. The DNA for the CDR3 is TGTGCCAGCAGTCCCGGGACCCAGAGGAACGAGCAGTACTTC.

This rearrangement joins TRBV4-1 to TRBJ2-1; 8 nucleotides line up with TRBD2. Per the germline V gene, CDR1 is MGHRA and CDR2 is YSYEKL. This CDR3 comprises 16 residues. With 0 bases clipped from V and 8 bases from J, the junction kept 9 bases outside the gene matches. The CDR3 nucleotides read TGCGCCAGCAGCCAAGATGCGGGACTAGAGGGCCATGAGCAGTTCTTC. Translation: CASSQDAGLEGHEQFF.

This clonotype was recorded a few times. The rearrangement joins TRBV11-2 to TRBJ1-2, with a weak D call TRBD1 (5 bases). Germline V gives CDR1 SGHAT, CDR2 FQNNGV. CDR3 length equals 13 residues. V lost 4 bases and J 3 bases, leaving 9 bases between the germline ends. The CDR3 DNA reads as TGTGCCAGCAGCTCGACAGACGACTATGGCTACACCTTC. This encodes CASSSTDDYGYTF.

This clonotype occurred a few times. The rearrangement uses TRBV9 and TRBJ1-1, with D perhaps TRBD1 (6 bases). The V end lost 3 bases, the J end lost 2 bases, and 20 bases lay between the germline ends. Germline loops: CDR1 SGDLS, CDR2 YYNGEE. The CDR3 consists of 17 residues. The DNA of the CDR3 is TGTGCCAGCAGCGCCAACCGAGGGGGGGGCTTAAACACTGAAGCTTTCTTT. It is translated as CASSANRGGGLNTEAFF.

The chain recombines TRBV6-6 with TRBJ2-3, with D perhaps TRBD2 (6 bases). Germline CDR1 reads MNHNY; CDR2 reads SVGAGI (reference sequence). The CDR3 has 17 amino acids. Trimming stripped 0 bases from V and 4 bases from J, with 17 bases between. The CDR3 DNA reads TGTGCCAGCAGTTACTCGAGACCCGGGAGTGCGGCAGATACGCAGTATTTT. Amino acid sequence: CASSYSRPGSAADTQYF.

This clonotype turned up a few times. V usage is TRBV7-9 and J usage is TRBJ2-5; D gene uncertain. The J call is in doubt because the DNA end fits TRBJ2-7 better. This CDR3 is built from 12 residues. CDR1 is SEHNR, CDR2 FQNEAQ, per germline (reference sequence). CDR3: CASSPTQDEQYF. The CDR3 DNA reads as TGTGCCAGCAGCCCGACGCAGGACGAGCAGTACTTC.

V usage is TRBV5-1 and J usage is TRBJ1-4, with a weak D call TRBD1 (5 bases). This CDR3 contains 16 residues. V lost 3 bases to trimming and J lost 5 bases, with 17 bases between them. The germline CDR1 and CDR2 sequences are SGHRS and YFSETQ. The DNA of the CDR3 is TGCGCCAGCAGCTCGTACGACAGCCTAAAGAATGAAAAACTGTTTTTT. Translated: CASSSYDSLKNEKLFF. The whole variable domain, remainder taken from reference TRBV5-1 and TRBJ1-4, is KAGVTQTPRYLIKTRGQQVTLSCSPISGHRSVSWYQQTPGQGLQFLFEYFSETQRNKGNFPGRFSGRQFSNSRSEMNVSTLELGDSALYLCASSSYDSLKNEKLFFGSGTQLSVL.

In this sample, this clonotype turned up a few times. The chain links TRBV4-3 to TRBJ2-7; D is unclear. Looked up from germline, CDR1 is LGHNA and CDR2 is YSLEER. The germline V and J ends were trimmed by 1 base and 3 bases, with 13 bases remaining between them. The CDR3 loop spans 15 amino acids. CDR3 amino acids: CASSQGILGYYEQYF. The CDR3 nucleotides are TGCGCCAGCAGCCAAGGGATTCTGGGGTACTACGAGCAGTACTTC.

A few counts support this clonotype. The rearrangement joins TRBV6-6 to TRBJ2-1; D may be TRBD1 (6 bases). There are 14 residues in the CDR3. CDR1 is MNHNY, CDR2 SVGAGI, per germline (reference sequence). V gave up 5 bases and J gave up 5 bases, with 13 bases separating them. The CDR3: CASSILGDNNEQFF. CDR3 sequence (DNA): TGTGCCAGCAGTATACTAGGGGACAACAATGAGCAGTTCTTC.

The chain has TRBV27 and TRBJ2-5, with D unclear. The J call is doubtful: the DNA matches TRBJ2-1 better. Per germline, CDR1 MNHEY and CDR2 SMNVEV (reference sequence). CDR3 size: 12 residues. CDR3 DNA: TGTGCCAGCAGTAAAGGCACCAGGGAGCAGTTCTTC. It is translated as CASSKGTREQFF.

This clonotype has a handful of counts. The J gene is TRBJ1-2, the V gene TRBV14; tentative D call: TRBD1 (5 bases). V lost 1 base and J lost 8, with 17 bases in between. Germline CDR1 and CDR2: SGHDN and FVKESK. CDR3 length: 15 residues. CDR3 protein: CASSQGFGGFYGYTF. The CDR3 DNA reads as TGTGCCAGCAGCCAAGGATTCGGGGGTTTCTACGGCTACACCTTC.

The chain joins TRBV5-1 to TRBJ2-5, with 11 bases aligning to TRBD2. Germline CDR1 is SGHRS and CDR2 is YFSETQ. The CDR3 runs 16 residues. The ends lost 0 bases at V and 6 bases at J; junction bases unmatched: 7. CDR3 region: CASSLDSLAGGKTQYF. CDR3 nucleotides: TGCGCCAGCAGCTTGGACTCCCTAGCGGGAGGAAAGACCCAGTACTTC.

The CDR3 region is CASSQELGLAGVEQYF. In nucleotides, the CDR3 is TGTGCCAGCAGCCAAGAGTTGGGACTAGCGGGGGTAGAGCAGTACTTC. The chain employs TRBV3-1 and TRBJ2-7, with TRBD2 identical over 14 bases. This CDR3 is 16 amino acids long. With 0 bases clipped from V and 7 bases from J, the junction kept 5 bases outside the gene matches. CDR1 LGHDT and CDR2 YNNKEL come from the germline V gene (reference sequence).

The V gene is TRBV28, the J gene TRBJ2-5; D is tentatively TRBD1 or TRBD2 (5 bases each). The V end was cut by 3 bases, the J end by 3 bases, with 14 bases between. Germline CDR1 and CDR2: MDHEN and SYDVKM. The CDR3 totals 15 residues. The CDR3 protein is CASSFSTWGKETQYF. The CDR3 nucleotides read TGTGCCAGCAGTTTCTCAACCTGGGGGAAAGAGACCCAGTACTTC.